The clone carrying this T cell receptor beta chain was counted many times. Its specificity is unknown. Germline-derived CDR1 and CDR2 are MRHNA and SNTAGT. The ends were cut back, 0 bases at V and 6 bases at J, with 13 bases in the middle. There are 15 residues in the CDR3. The study co-extracted DNA and RNA from about 21-30 mg of unsorted bulk tissue. Patients were treatment-naive with chronic HBV infection. The data derive from a study of tumor-infiltrating lymphocytes in primary liver carcinoma. Study background: Tumor stage was T1-T3 N0M0, and tumor size was roughly 4.2 to 10 cm across. Study-wide results and caveats: Only about 8-25% of top clones spanned all five tumor regions.

TCR beta cDNA was reverse-transcribed from around 0.55 ug of total RNA. The reaction used a constant-region primer and ProtoScript II reverse transcriptase. Three nested multiplex PCR rounds, a slightly modified ARM-PCR method, built the TCR beta libraries. TRBV1-TRBV30 forward primers paired with a C-beta reverse primer drove the first two PCR rounds, around 10 cycles each. A single record per CDR3 protein comes from TCRdb applying MiXCR to the multiplex PCR reads. The table lists roughly 91,000 distinct CDR3 sequences, more than 65% of them singletons. The V gene is TRBV6-4, the J gene TRBJ2-3; D is possibly TRBD1 (6 bases). Material for sequencing was liver tumor tissue from sampling region 5. Subset meaning: tumor region T5, tumor centre. The receptor was isolated from a woman between 55 and 75 years old with primary liver carcinoma and hepatitis B virus infection. CDR3 in amino acids: CASSDSRTDIDTQYF. The CDR3 nucleotides read TGTGCCAGCAGTGACTCGAGGACAGACATCGATACGCAGTATTTT.